This T cell receptor beta chain is drawn from a study of regulatory T cells in long-lasting Graves disease. Study-wide background: More than 5 years of antithyroid drugs with positive TSH receptor antibodies defined persistent Graves' disease.

Building of the TCR beta libraries involved iRepertoire HTBI primers and Arm-PCR of CDR3 regions. TCRdb re-derived calls from the multiplex PCR reads in MiXCR, one entry per CDR3 protein. The profile covers 400,000 to 500,000 distinct CDR3 sequences, with roughly a fifth appearing a single time and around 15% taken by the ten largest. Study-level points and caveats: Newly diagnosed patients had higher TCR diversity than persistent Graves' patients did. Patients with persistent disease showed a bias toward TRBV28, TRBJ1-2 and TRBJ2-5.

The CDR3 extends over 14 amino acids. The ends were cut back, 4 bases at V and 4 bases at J, with 17 bases in the middle. In germline, CDR1 is GTSNPN, CDR2 SVGIG (reference sequence). The sample holds a few counts of this clonotype. What it binds is not known. As to time point: persistent/refractory GD, antithyroid drugs over 5 years with positive TRAb. The TCR library was prepared using RNA isolated from PBMCs. The collection involved drawing nine milliliters of peripheral blood into EDTA tubes. The origin of this receptor is a female donor with Graves disease. The source was peripheral blood mononuclear cells (PBMCs), collected when the disease was refractory, from a patient treated with antithyroid drugs. V gene TRBV30 combines with J gene TRBJ2-7, with a tentative D call TRBD1 (5 bases). The CDR3 sequence is CAWTGPETEYEQYF. CDR3 nucleotide sequence: TGTGCCTGGACTGGCCCCGAGACAGAGTACGAGCAGTACTTC.